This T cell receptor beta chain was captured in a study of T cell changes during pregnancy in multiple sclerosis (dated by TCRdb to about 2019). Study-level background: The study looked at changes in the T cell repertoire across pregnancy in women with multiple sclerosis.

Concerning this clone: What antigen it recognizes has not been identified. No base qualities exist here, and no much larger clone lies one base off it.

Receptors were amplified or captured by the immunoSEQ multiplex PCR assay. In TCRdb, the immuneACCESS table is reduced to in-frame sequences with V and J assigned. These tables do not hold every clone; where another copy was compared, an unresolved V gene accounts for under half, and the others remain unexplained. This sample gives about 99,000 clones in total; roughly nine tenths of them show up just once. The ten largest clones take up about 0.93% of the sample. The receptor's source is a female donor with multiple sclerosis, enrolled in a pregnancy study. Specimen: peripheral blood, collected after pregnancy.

Here the CDR3 is given as CASRMFLGTGSTEAFF. The nucleotide sequence is given as TGTGCCAGCAGGATGTTTTTGGGGACAGGGAGCACTGAAGCTTTCTTT. Here the chain combines TRBV27 and TRBJ1-1; the junction holds 9 bases that match TRBD1. The junction shows trimming of 6 bases on V and 4 bases on J, and the gene matches do not reach 12 bases of it. The CDR3 starts with the cysteine, ends with the phenylalanine, and has 16 residues. Only the CDR3 region is kept as DNA, spanning 48 bases read in frame from base 1. According to the germline V gene (reference sequence), CDR1 reads MNHEY and CDR2 reads SMNVEV.